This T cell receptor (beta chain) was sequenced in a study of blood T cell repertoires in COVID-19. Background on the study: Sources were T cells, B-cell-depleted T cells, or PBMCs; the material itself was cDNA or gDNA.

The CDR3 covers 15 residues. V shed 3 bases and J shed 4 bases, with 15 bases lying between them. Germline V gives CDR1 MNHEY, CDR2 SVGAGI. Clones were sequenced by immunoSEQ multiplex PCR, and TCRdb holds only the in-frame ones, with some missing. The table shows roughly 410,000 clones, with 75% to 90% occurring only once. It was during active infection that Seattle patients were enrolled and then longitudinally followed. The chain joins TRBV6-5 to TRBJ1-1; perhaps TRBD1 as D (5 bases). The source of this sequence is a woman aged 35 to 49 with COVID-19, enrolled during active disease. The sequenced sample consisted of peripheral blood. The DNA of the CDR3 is TGTGCCAGCAGTTATGGGGGATCCGGGGGCACTGAAGCTTTCTTT. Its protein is CASSYGGSGGTEAFF.